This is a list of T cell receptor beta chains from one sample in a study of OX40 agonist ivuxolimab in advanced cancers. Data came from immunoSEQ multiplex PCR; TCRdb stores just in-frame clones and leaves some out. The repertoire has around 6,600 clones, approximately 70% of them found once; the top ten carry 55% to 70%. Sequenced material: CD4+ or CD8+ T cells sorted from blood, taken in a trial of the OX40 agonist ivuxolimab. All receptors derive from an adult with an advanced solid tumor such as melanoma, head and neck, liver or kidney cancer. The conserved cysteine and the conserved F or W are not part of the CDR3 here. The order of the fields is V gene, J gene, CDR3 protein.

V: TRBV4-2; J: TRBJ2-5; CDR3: ASSQDPTAQETQY
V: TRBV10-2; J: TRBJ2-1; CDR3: ASGGSGNEQF
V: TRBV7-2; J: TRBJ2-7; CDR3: ASSSTDYEQY
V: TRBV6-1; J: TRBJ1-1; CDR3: ASSEMQGSEAF
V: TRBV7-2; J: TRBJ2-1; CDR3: ASTLPWTGEQF
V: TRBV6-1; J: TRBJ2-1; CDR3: ASTLGAGESGEF
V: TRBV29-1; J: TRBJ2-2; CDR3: SVVLLVGAGELF
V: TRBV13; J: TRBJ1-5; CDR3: ASSGPGDSNQPQH
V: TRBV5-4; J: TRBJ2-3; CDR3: ASSLDFTDTQY
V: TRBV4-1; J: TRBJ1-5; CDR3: ASSPSPRGNQPQH
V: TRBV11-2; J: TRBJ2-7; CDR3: ASSLDRGGPPGIEQY
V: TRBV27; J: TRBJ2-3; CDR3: ASSPGRLASSTDTQY
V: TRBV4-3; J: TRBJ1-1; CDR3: ASSPSPGQYTEAF
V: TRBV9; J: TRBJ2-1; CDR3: ASSASGSYNEQF
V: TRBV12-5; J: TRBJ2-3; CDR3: ASGLVRGLLTDTQY
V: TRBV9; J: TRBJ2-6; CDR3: ASSVAYRGTGANVLT
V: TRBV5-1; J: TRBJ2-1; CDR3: ASNFGRGSNEQF
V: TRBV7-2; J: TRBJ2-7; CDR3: ASSPEDSYEQY
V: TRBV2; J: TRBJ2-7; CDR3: ASSERSTGSYEQY
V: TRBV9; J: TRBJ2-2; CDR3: ASSASRTGANTGELF
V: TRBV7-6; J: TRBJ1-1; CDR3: ASSHTPGRDTLNTEAF
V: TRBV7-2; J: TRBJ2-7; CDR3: ASSSSGGRDEQY
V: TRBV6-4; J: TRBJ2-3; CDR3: ASSDSGRQSDTQY
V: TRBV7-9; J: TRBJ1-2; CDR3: ASTGGGRDYGYT
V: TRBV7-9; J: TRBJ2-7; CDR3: ASRDQGAMSYEQY
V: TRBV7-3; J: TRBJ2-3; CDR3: ASSLTRADTQY
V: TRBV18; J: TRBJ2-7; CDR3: ASSPEEGRSYEQY
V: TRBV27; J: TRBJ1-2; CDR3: ASSLNGLGGYT
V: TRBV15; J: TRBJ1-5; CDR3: ATSRDLGVGNQPQH
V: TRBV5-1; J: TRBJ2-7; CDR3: ASSLATGTYEQY
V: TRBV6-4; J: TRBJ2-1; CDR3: ASSDKGAGSYNEQF
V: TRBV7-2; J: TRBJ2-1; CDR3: ASSLGSGGVEQF
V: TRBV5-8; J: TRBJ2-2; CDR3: ASRPWTAPNTGELF
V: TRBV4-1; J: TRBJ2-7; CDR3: ASSHEELAGTYEQY
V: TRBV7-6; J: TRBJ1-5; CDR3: ASSLADGQPQH
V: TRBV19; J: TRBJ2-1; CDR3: ASSKTSGYNEQF
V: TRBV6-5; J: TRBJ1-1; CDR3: ASSQGTVTPEAF
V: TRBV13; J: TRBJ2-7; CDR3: ASSLDGYEQY
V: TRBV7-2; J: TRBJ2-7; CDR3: ASGVAGAYEQY
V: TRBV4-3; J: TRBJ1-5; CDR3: ASSQGIVGPRSNQPQH
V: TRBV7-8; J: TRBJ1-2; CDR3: ASSLGESYGYT
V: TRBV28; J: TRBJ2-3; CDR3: ASSPSGTTDTQY
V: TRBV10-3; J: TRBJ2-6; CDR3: AIRGDSGANVLT
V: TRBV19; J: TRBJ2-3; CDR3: ASSDPRSTDTQY
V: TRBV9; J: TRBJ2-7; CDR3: ASSEGVKDEQY
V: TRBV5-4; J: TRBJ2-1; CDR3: ASIAGTSGGPSYNEQF
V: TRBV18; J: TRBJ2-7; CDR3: ASSRGAGGSYEQY
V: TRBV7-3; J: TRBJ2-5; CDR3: ASSANTGPQY
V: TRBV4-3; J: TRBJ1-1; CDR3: ASSLTGNTEAF
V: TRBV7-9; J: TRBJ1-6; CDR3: ASSPRTALHNSPLH
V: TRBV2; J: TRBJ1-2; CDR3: ARIFDRPNYGYT
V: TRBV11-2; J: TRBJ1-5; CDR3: ASSPGRQTTDQPQH
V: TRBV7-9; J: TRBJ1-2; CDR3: ASSWTGSYGYT
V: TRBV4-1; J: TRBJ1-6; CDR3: ASSQYTGSPLH